The entry below describes one T cell receptor beta chain. V gave up 5 bases and J gave up 2 bases, with 15 bases separating them. Germline V lookup: CDR1 LNHDA, CDR2 SQIVND (reference sequence). This CDR3 is 15 amino acids long. This specimen belongs to a study of blood T cell repertoires in COVID-19. TCRdb's copy holds only in-frame clones and misses some; the assay was immunoSEQ multiplex PCR. The table includes 150,000 to 200,000 clones, 80% to 90% detected once. V and J are TRBV19 and TRBJ1-2, with unresolved D. This clonotype originated in a man between 60 and 75 years old with acute or convalescent COVID-19. The specimen was peripheral blood. In nucleotides, the CDR3 is TGTGCCAGTAGTGAGCCGGGGATGGGGAACTATGGCTACACCTTC. As protein: CASSEPGMGNYGYTF.